These 18 T cell receptor beta chains came from one sample sequenced in a study of cytomegalovirus exposure and HLA in healthy donors. 60 Vbeta and 13 Jbeta primers were used in PCR. Repertoires were generated with immunoSEQ multiplex PCR, while TCRdb's copy carries only in-frame clones and drops some. The sample contains roughly 190,000 clones, about 81% of which appear only once. Sequenced material: PBMCs. The receptors stem from a man younger than 40 in good health and CMV-seropositive.

The rearrangement links TRBV5-8 to TRBJ2-1; maybe TRBD1 (5 bases). Germline CDR1 SGHTS, CDR2 YDEGEE. V lost 4 bases, J lost 8 bases, and 19 bases lay in between. The CDR3 has 15 residues. CDR3 amino acids: CASSISGLSVDEQFF. The CDR3 bases are TGTGCCAGCAGCATCTCAGGGTTATCGGTCGATGAGCAGTTCTTC.

Details on this clone: Other DNA variants within this sample encode the same CDR3. The CDR3 region is CSAPSETQYF. CDR3 coding DNA: TGCAGTGCCCCTAGTGAGACCCAGTACTTC. The chain uses TRBV20-1 and TRBJ2-5; no reliable D call. With 6 bases removed from V and 5 bases from J, the gap between germline ends came to 7 bases. The CDR3 runs 10 residues. Germline CDR1 is DFQATT and CDR2 is SNEGSKA (reference sequence).

CDR3 in amino acids: CASSLQGADTEAFF. In DNA, the CDR3 is TGTGCCAGTAGTCTACAGGGGGCTGACACTGAAGCTTTCTTT. This chain connects TRBV19 to TRBJ1-1; 9 nucleotides match TRBD1. CDR1 and CDR2 from the germline V gene are LNHDA and SQIVND (reference sequence). The CDR3 consists of 14 residues. Germline trimming cut 5 bases from V and 3 bases from J; bases unmatched to any gene: 4.

CDR3: CASSSRTMGTEAFF. CDR3 DNA sequence: TGTGCCAGCAGCTCCCGGACAATGGGGACTGAAGCTTTCTTT. V and J are TRBV11-2 and TRBJ1-1, with D perhaps TRBD1 (5 bases). Trimming removed 4 bases from V and 5 bases from J, with 14 bases in between. Germline-derived CDR1 and CDR2 are SGHAT and FQNNGV. The CDR3 consists of 14 residues.

The V gene is TRBV28, the J gene TRBJ2-1, with TRBD2 as a possible D gene (6 bases). The germline V gene encodes CDR1 MDHEN and CDR2 SYDVKM. Trimming removed 11 bases from V and 2 bases from J, with 10 bases in between. The CDR3 is 12 residues long. The CDR3 region has the DNA TGTGCCGCCGCGGGGACCTACAATGAGCAGTTCTTC. It encodes CAAAGTYNEQFF. Filled out from reference TRBV28 and TRBJ2-1, the complete variable domain reads DVKVTQSSRYLVKRTGEKVFLECVQDMDHENMFWYRQDPGLGLRLIYFSYDVKMKEKGDIPEGYSVSREKKERFSLILESASTNQTSMYLCAAAGTYNEQFFGPGTRLTVL.

This chain connects TRBV4-3 to TRBJ1-2, with unresolved D. V dropped 1 base and J dropped 4 bases, with 13 bases sitting between them. Germline V lookup: CDR1 LGHNA, CDR2 YSLEER. CDR3 length: 15 amino acids. The chain's CDR3 is CASSQVRGATYGYTF. In nucleotides, the CDR3 is TGCGCCAGCAGCCAAGTACGGGGTGCCACCTATGGCTACACCTTC.

This clone has more than one count but fewer than ten. The chain links TRBV7-6 to TRBJ2-2, with 9 bases lining up with TRBD2. J gave up 5 bases and V 1 base, and 2 bases lay outside the gene matches. The CDR3 consists of 15 residues. Germline V CDR1 and CDR2: SGHVS, FNYEAQ. The CDR3 loop reads CASSLVSGGTGELFF. Here the CDR3 DNA reads TGTGCCAGCAGCTTAGTCAGCGGGGGGACCGGGGAGCTGTTTTTT. Full variable domain (remainder filled in from reference TRBV7-6 and TRBJ2-2): GAGVSQSPRYKVTKRGQDVALRCDPISGHVSLYWYRQALGQGPEFLTYFNYEAQQDKSGLPNDRFSAERPEGSISTLTIQRTEQRDSAMYRCASSLVSGGTGELFFGEGSRLTVL.

The rearrangement uses TRBV5-4 and TRBJ2-2; tentatively, D is TRBD2 (5 bases). This CDR3 has 14 residues. Germline assignment: CDR1 SGHNT and CDR2 YYREEE (reference sequence). V was cut by 0 bases and J by 4 bases, with 7 bases left in between. For the CDR3, the DNA is TGTGCCAGCAGCTTGGGGGAGACCACCGGGGAGCTGTTTTTT. This gives the protein CASSLGETTGELFF.

The V gene is TRBV6-1, the J gene TRBJ1-2; D possibly corresponds to TRBD1 (5 bases). Trimming removed 7 bases at V and 3 bases at J, with 9 bases between. This CDR3 comprises 12 residues. From germline, CDR1 is MNHNS and CDR2 SASEGT. The CDR3, as DNA: TGTGCCAGCATGCTAGGGGACTATGGCTACACCTTC. This gives the protein CASMLGDYGYTF.

This sequence joins TRBV7-3 and TRBJ2-2; weak D call: TRBD2 (5 bases). Germline assignment: CDR1 SGHTA and CDR2 FQGTGA. The CDR3 consists of 16 residues. Trimming removed 5 bases from V and 3 bases from J, with 16 bases in between. CDR3 protein: CASSLLPGSYTGELFF. The CDR3, as DNA: TGTGCCAGCAGCCTACTCCCGGGGTCTTACACCGGGGAGCTGTTTTTT.

This clone turned up a few times. The chain is built from TRBV7-9 and TRBJ1-2; no firm D call. V gave up 5 bases and J gave up 5 bases, with 15 bases separating them. The CDR3 has 14 residues. CDR1 is SEHNR, CDR2 FQNEAQ, per germline (reference sequence). The CDR3 nucleotides are TGTGCCAGCAGCGAAACCATTTCTCAGTATGGCTACACCTTC. Translation: CASSETISQYGYTF.

The V call is TRBV4-3, the J call TRBJ2-3, with D perhaps matching TRBD2 (6 bases). Looked up from germline, CDR1 is LGHNA and CDR2 is YSLEER. The CDR3 spans 15 residues. V was trimmed by 2 bases and J by 5 bases, leaving 14 bases between them. CDR3 sequence (DNA): TGCGCCAGCAGCCAAACCTGGGGGGTGAGAGATACGCAGTATTTT. Its protein is CASSQTWGVRDTQYF.

The chain uses TRBV28 and TRBJ2-2, with TRBD1 identical over 8 bases. CDR3 length: 20 amino acids. V lost 3 bases and J lost 0; bases outside the gene matches: 15. In germline, CDR1 is MDHEN, CDR2 SYDVKM. The CDR3 region has the DNA TGTGCCAGCAGTTTCTTCACTCTACAGGGGGACGGGGCGAACACCGGGGAGCTGTTTTTT. It yields the protein CASSFFTLQGDGANTGELFF.

The chain is built from TRBV6-6 and TRBJ1-2; D is perhaps TRBD1 (6 bases). Deletions cut 6 bases from V and 0 bases from J, with 14 bases between. This CDR3 has 15 residues. Germline CDR1 reads MNHNY; CDR2 reads SVGAGI (reference sequence). In DNA, the CDR3 is TGTGCCAGCAGCGACCCCGGGACATCTAACTATGGCTACACCTTC. Translating it yields CASSDPGTSNYGYTF.

The chain recombines TRBV27 with TRBJ2-3; 10 nucleotides match TRBD2. The trim removed 2 bases at V and 2 bases at J, leaving 4 bases unmatched. Germline V gene data show CDR1 as MNHEY and CDR2 as SMNVEV (reference sequence). CDR3 length equals 16 residues. The CDR3: CASSLLAGEVTDTQYF. The DNA of the CDR3 is TGTGCCAGCAGTTTACTAGCGGGGGAGGTCACAGATACGCAGTATTTT.

This clone was observed a few times. This chain connects TRBV28 to TRBJ1-4; 9 nucleotides match TRBD1. Germline lookup yields CDR1 MDHEN and CDR2 SYDVKM. The V segment lost 3 bases and the J segment 5 bases; nucleotides outside the gene matches: 4. CDR3 size: 15 residues. In DNA form, the CDR3 reads TGTGCCAGCAGTTTCCAGGGACAGGGAAATGAAAAACTGTTTTTT. Its protein is CASSFQGQGNEKLFF.

The V gene is TRBV4-3, the J gene TRBJ2-3, with 7 bases that match TRBD1. Germline V gene data show CDR1 as LGHNA and CDR2 as YSLEER. After removal of 0 bases from V and 5 bases from J, the junction contained 8 bases not matched to a gene. The CDR3 loop spans 16 amino acids. CDR3 protein: CASSQESPRGIDTQYF. The CDR3, as DNA: TGCGCCAGCAGCCAAGAGTCCCCCAGGGGGATAGATACGCAGTATTTT.

This clone is a singleton in its sample. This chain links TRBV7-9 with TRBJ1-2, with TRBD1 matching over 7 bases. The CDR3 covers 15 residues. J was trimmed by 0 bases and V by 1 base; bases with no gene match: 2. CDR1 and CDR2 (germline): SEHNR, FQNEAQ (reference sequence). The CDR3 here is CASSLEGQTNYGYTF. DNA for the CDR3: TGTGCCAGCAGCTTAGAGGGACAGACTAACTATGGCTACACCTTC.